The entry below gives a single T cell receptor beta chain sequence along with its context. The antigen is undetermined. These data are taken from a study of vaccination and CD4 T cells after COVID-19. Germline CDR1 reads LNHDA; CDR2 reads SQIVND (reference sequence). The length of the CDR3 is 15 residues. The junction had 9 bases not matched to a gene; V was cut back by 7 bases and J by 7 bases. The Oncomine TCR Beta short-read assay generated sequence data from the DNA of cultured CD4+ T cells. Cultures of CD4+ T cells served as the source for extracting genomic DNA. Each CDR3 protein is one row after TCRdb ran MiXCR on the PCR reads. Here the sample spans more than 8,500 distinct CDR3 sequences, 33% being singletons. Treatment specified: approximately 9-day PBMC culture with coronavirus spike peptide pools or control peptides (ViraFEST assay). It was before the COVID-19 pandemic (2011-2018) that the unexposed donor's CD4+ T cells were collected.

The sequenced material came from CD4+ T cells from blood, cultured in vitro. This chain uses TRBV19 with TRBJ2-1, with 11 bases matching TRBD2. The TCR comes from a human donor in good health. DNA for the CDR3: TGTGCCAGTACCCCCTCAGCTAGCGGGAGGAATGAGCAGTTCTTC. This codes for CASTPSASGRNEQFF.